These T cell receptor beta chains were read from a single sample in a study of Graves' ophthalmopathy and Graves' hyperthyroidism. Each CDR3 protein gets one entry after TCRdb re-called the multiplex PCR reads with MiXCR. The table has around 40,000 distinct CDR3 sequences, more than 45% seen once; the top ten hold roughly a sixth. The sequenced sample was peripheral blood. The receptors originated from an adult man with Graves' ophthalmopathy. Both conserved end residues are part of each CDR3. The order of the fields is D gene, clone size, J gene, V gene, CDR3 DNA, CDR3 protein. The D gene is left open where the match is weak. Expanded clones are given a class, and other clones once, few, many or no size at all.

-	-	TRBJ2-5	TRBV19	TGTGCCAGTAGATCGGGACAACCACTACAGACCCAGTACTTC	CASRSGQPLQTQYF
-	many	TRBJ2-3	TRBV20-1	TGCAGTGCTAGAAGCTACCGGGCCGAGAGAAGCCAGGGGGGCATCACAGATACGCAGTATTTT	CSARSYRAERSQGGITDTQYF
-	medium-sized	TRBJ2-2	TRBV24-1	TGTGCCACCCGTGGGTGGAACACCGGGGAGCTGTTTTTT	CATRGWNTGELFF
-	-	TRBJ2-3	TRBV7-2	TGTGCCAGCAGCTTACGGCGTCATCGAGGGAGAGATACGCAGTATTTT	CASSLRRHRGRDTQYF
TRBD2	many	TRBJ2-1	TRBV27	TGTGCCAGCAGCAAAGCGGGAGTGCGATCCAATGAGCAGTTCTTC	CASSKAGVRSNEQFF
TRBD2	large	TRBJ2-5	TRBV15	TGTGCCACCAGCGCACTAGCGGGAGAGACCCAGTACTTC	CATSALAGETQYF
-	-	TRBJ1-2	TRBV24-1	TGTGCCACCAGTGATTCAACGAGTGGCTACACCTTC	CATSDSTSGYTF
-	-	TRBJ2-2	TRBV19	TGTGCCAGTACCCAAAAGGGGGCGAACACCGGGGAGCTGTTTTTT	CASTQKGANTGELFF
TRBD1	many	TRBJ1-5	TRBV6-1	TGTGCCAGCGAACGGACAGGGGGTTGGCCCCAGCATTTT	CASERTGGWPQHF
-	many	TRBJ2-7	TRBV5-1	TGCGCCAGCAGCTTGCAGGGAAACTACGAGCAGTACTTC	CASSLQGNYEQYF
TRBD2	-	TRBJ2-7	TRBV7-8	TGTGCCAGCAGCTGGACTAGCGGGAGAGGGTACGAGCAGTACTTC	CASSWTSGRGYEQYF
-	-	TRBJ1-5	TRBV20-1	TGCAGTGCCGCCCATGAATCCCAGCATTTT	CSAAHESQHF
TRBD1	many	TRBJ2-1	TRBV5-6	TGTGCCAGCAGCTTTGGGACAGCCTACTACAATGAGCAGTTCTTC	CASSFGTAYYNEQFF
TRBD2	-	TRBJ2-3	TRBV20-1	TGCAGTGCTAGAGGGTTTCAGGGAGGGGAGGATGCAGATACGCAGTATTTT	CSARGFQGGEDADTQYF
TRBD1	once	TRBJ2-3	TRBV9	TGTGCCAGCAGCGTAGGGACAGGGTCCGCAGATACGCAGTATTTT	CASSVGTGSADTQYF
-	many	TRBJ2-4	TRBV7-3	TGTGCCAGCAGCCGAGGAGGGAGTGTTGAAAACATTCAGTACTTC	CASSRGGSVENIQYF
-	many	TRBJ2-5	TRBV6-5	TGTGCCAGCAGTTACGATTCAGAGACCCAGTACTTC	CASSYDSETQYF
-	once	TRBJ1-1	TRBV20-1	TGCGGCGCTAGAGAAAACGAGTACGAAGCTTCCTTT	CGARENEYEASF
TRBD2	many	TRBJ2-3	TRBV20-1	TGCCGCGGACTAGCGGGAGGTGGGGGCACAGATACGCAGTATTTT	CRGLAGGGGTDTQYF
TRBD1	many	TRBJ1-2	TRBV4-2	TGTGCCAGCAGCCAAGCGATGGGGCAGGGGGCATATGGCTACACCTTC	CASSQAMGQGAYGYTF
TRBD2	-	TRBJ2-7	TRBV20-1	TGCAGTGCTAGGTCGGGGGGGCGAGGGTACGAGCAGTACTTC	CSARSGGRGYEQYF
-	-	TRBJ2-7	TRBV19	TGTGCCAGTAGTATCCAGCCTTCCTACGAGCAGTACTTC	CASSIQPSYEQYF
-	-	TRBJ1-4	TRBV6-5	TGTGCCAGCAGTGCTGAGCGGGGTGAAAAACTGTTTTTT	CASSAERGEKLFF
TRBD1	-	TRBJ2-7	TRBV29-1	TGCAGCGGCAGGGGGACCTACGAGCAGTACTTC	CSGRGTYEQYF
TRBD2	-	TRBJ2-3	TRBV7-9	TGTGCCAGCAGCTCTACTAGCGGGGGCACAGATACGCAGTATTTT	CASSSTSGGTDTQYF
TRBD1	-	TRBJ1-2	TRBV2	TGTGCCAGCAGCAAAACCGGGACAGGGCCCGGCTACACCTTC	CASSKTGTGPGYTF
-	-	TRBJ2-2	TRBV2	TGTGCCAGCAGCCGCACAACGACAGCGAACACCGGGGAGCTGTTTTTT	CASSRTTTANTGELFF
-	many	TRBJ2-3	TRBV6-6	TGTGCCAGCAGTCAAACTCCAGATACGCAGTATTTT	CASSQTPDTQYF
-	many	TRBJ2-5	TRBV18	TGTGCCAGCTCCCCGGGGCTGGGGGAGACCCAGTACTTC	CASSPGLGETQYF
TRBD2	-	TRBJ2-1	TRBV18	TGTGCCAGCTCACGACGGGGGGGCTACAATGAGCAGTTCTTC	CASSRRGGYNEQFF
-	-	TRBJ2-3	TRBV7-9	TGTGCCAGCCCGGCGGGTAGCGGGACAGGCCCCACAGATACGCAGTATTTT	CASPAGSGTGPTDTQYF
-	-	TRBJ1-4	TRBV6-2/TRBV6-3	TGTGCCGGCAGGGGCCAGCGGAATGAAAAACTGTTTTTT	CAGRGQRNEKLFF
-	-	TRBJ2-7	TRBV19	TGTGCCAGTAGTATCCCCGACCGAGCTCCCAACGAGCAGTACTTC	CASSIPDRAPNEQYF
-	many	TRBJ2-4	TRBV6-5	TGTGCCAGCACCCAGGGAGAATCAAACATTCAGTACTTC	CASTQGESNIQYF
TRBD2	-	TRBJ2-1	TRBV20-1	TGCAGTGCTAGACGGCTAGCGGGAAGGAATGAGCAGTTCTTC	CSARRLAGRNEQFF
-	few	TRBJ2-3	TRBV6-4	TGTGCCAGCAGTGGACAGGGAGGGGCAGATACGCAGTATTTT	CASSGQGGADTQYF
-	many	TRBJ1-2	TRBV12-3/TRBV12-4	TGTGCCAGCAGTTTAAGTTCGACCCCAACGGGTGGCTACACCTTC	CASSLSSTPTGGYTF